Detailed here is one T cell receptor beta chain. Its antigen is not identified. The authors extracted RNA and reverse transcribed it into cDNA as the sequencing template. Profiling relied on immunoSEQ multiplex PCR, and the TCRdb table lists in-frame clones only, not all of them. The sample shows 200,000 to 250,000 clones, around three fifths of them seen only once. Stated treatment: oral pan-JAK inhibitor, 5-10 mg twice daily. This record comes from a study of CD8+ T cells in alopecia areata. The CDR3 sequence is 15 residues long. Trimming pared 0 bases from V and 8 bases from J, leaving 13 bases between. Germline lookup yields CDR1 LGHNA and CDR2 YSLEER. Findings of the study overall: Scalp and blood samples kept many expanded lesional clones throughout tofacitinib.

This sequence originates from a human donor with alopecia areata. This chain links TRBV4-3 with TRBJ1-4; D gene ambiguous. The material was CD4+ T cells sorted from blood, obtained at week 4, from a patient treated with tofacitinib. The CDR3, as DNA: TGCGCCAGCAGCCAAGACGGAATGGTGACCGAAAAACTGTTTTTT. Translated, it gives CASSQDGMVTEKLFF.